This T cell receptor (beta chain) was retrieved from a study of T cells in Graves' hyperthyroidism and ophthalmopathy. Findings and limits, study-wide: Ophthalmopathy was identified by the model a median about seven months ahead of onset.

With respect to this clonotype: The antigen is undetermined.

The CDR3 is 14 amino acids. Germline V gene lookup returns CDR1 SGHRS and CDR2 YFSETQ. V gave up 1 base and J gave up 5 bases, with 10 bases separating them. The TCR beta CDR3 regions underwent amplification using RNA transcripts as the source. The HTBI primer set drove a first-round RT-PCR of the TCR CDR3. TCRdb recomputed calls from the multiplex PCR reads with MiXCR, one row per CDR3 protein. The table lists some 350,000 distinct CDR3 sequences, roughly 13% of them singletons. With duration under 3 months, ophthalmopathy was active: Clinical Activity Score at least 3, NOSPECS at least 4. This chain connects TRBV5-1 to TRBJ1-5, with TRBD1 as a possible D gene (5 bases). The sequence was obtained from a woman between 40 and 50 years old with Graves' ophthalmopathy. Input material: blood. CDR3 region: CASSLKWGDQPQHF. CDR3 bases: TGCGCCAGCAGCTTGAAATGGGGGGATCAGCCCCAGCATTTT. The whole variable domain, remainder taken from reference TRBV5-1 and TRBJ1-5, is KAGVTQTPRYLIKTRGQQVTLSCSPISGHRSVSWYQQTPGQGLQFLFEYFSETQRNKGNFPGRFSGRQFSNSRSEMNVSTLELGDSALYLCASSLKWGDQPQHFGDGTRLSIL.